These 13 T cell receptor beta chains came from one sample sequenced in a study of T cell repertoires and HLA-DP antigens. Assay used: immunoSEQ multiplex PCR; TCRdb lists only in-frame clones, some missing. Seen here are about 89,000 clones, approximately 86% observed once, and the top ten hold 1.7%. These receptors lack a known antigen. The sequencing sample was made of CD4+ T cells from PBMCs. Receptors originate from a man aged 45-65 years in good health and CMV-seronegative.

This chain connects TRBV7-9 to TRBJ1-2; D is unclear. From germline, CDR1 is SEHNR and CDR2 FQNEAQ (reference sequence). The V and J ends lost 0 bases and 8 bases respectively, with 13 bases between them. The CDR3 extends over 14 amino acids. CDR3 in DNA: TGTGCCAGCAGCTTAGCGGGCAGATCCGAGGGCTACACCTTC. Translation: CASSLAGRSEGYTF.

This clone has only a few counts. The CDR3 region is CASRDQLYGYTF. CDR3 sequence (DNA): TGTGCCAGCAGGGACCAACTCTATGGCTACACCTTC. The gene calls are TRBV28 and TRBJ1-2; D ambiguous. Deletions cut 6 bases from V and 4 bases from J, with 9 bases between. The CDR3 loop spans 12 amino acids. Germline V lookup: CDR1 MDHEN, CDR2 SYDVKM.

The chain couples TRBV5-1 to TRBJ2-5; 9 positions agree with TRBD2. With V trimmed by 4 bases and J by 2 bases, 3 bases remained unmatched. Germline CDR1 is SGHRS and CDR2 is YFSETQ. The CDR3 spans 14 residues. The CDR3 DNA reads TGCGCCAGCAGCAAGACTAGCGGACAAGAGACCCAGTACTTC. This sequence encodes CASSKTSGQETQYF.

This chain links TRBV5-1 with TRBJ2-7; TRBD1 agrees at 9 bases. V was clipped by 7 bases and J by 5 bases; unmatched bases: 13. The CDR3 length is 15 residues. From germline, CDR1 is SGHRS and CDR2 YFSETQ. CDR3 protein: CASAEGGTGFNEQYF. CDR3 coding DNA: TGCGCCAGCGCCGAGGGAGGGACAGGGTTCAACGAGCAGTACTTC.

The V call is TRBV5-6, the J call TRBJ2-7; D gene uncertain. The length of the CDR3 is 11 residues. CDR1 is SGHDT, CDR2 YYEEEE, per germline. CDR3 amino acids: CASSLGNSRWV. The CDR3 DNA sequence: TGTGCCAGCAGCCTTGGAAACTCAAGGTGGGTC.

The CDR3 region has the DNA TGTGCCAGCAGCTTGGAAGGGATATATTCGGGGGAGCAGTACTTC. Protein: CASSLEGIYSGEQYF. The chain recombines TRBV5-4 with TRBJ2-7, with D tentatively TRBD2 (5 bases). This CDR3 is 15 amino acids long. CDR1 is SGHNT and CDR2 is YYREEE in the germline V gene (reference sequence). V lost 0 bases to trimming and J lost 7 bases, with 17 bases between them.

CDR3 DNA: TGTGCCAGCAGCCGTGAAGGACAGCACTATGGCTACACCTTC. Translating gives CASSREGQHYGYTF. The chain joins TRBV7-9 to TRBJ1-2; perhaps TRBD1 as D (6 bases). V gave up 5 bases and J gave up 3 bases, with 13 bases separating them. The CDR3 covers 14 residues. Germline values: CDR1 SEHNR, CDR2 FQNEAQ (reference sequence). Based on the CDR3 plus reference TRBV7-9 and TRBJ1-2, the full variable domain is DTGVSQNPRHKITKRGQNVTFRCDPISEHNRLYWYRQTLGQGPEFLTYFQNEAQLEKSRLLSDRFSAERPKGSFSTLEIQRTEQGDSAMYLCASSREGQHYGYTFGSGTRLTVV.

CDR3 residues: CSVEGFGSSYNEQFF. The CDR3 DNA reads as TGCAGCGTTGAAGGTTTTGGGAGCTCCTACAATGAGCAGTTCTTC. This sequence joins TRBV29-1 and TRBJ2-1; D may be TRBD2 (5 bases). This CDR3 has 15 residues. V gave up 1 base and J gave up 0 bases, with 10 bases separating them. Per germline, CDR1 SQVTM and CDR2 ANQGSEA.

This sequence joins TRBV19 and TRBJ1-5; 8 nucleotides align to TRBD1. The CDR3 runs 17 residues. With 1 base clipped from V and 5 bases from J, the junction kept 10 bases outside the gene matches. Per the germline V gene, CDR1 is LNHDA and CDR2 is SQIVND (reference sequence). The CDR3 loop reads CASSIVPGQGLHQPQHF. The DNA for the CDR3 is TGTGCCAGTAGTATAGTCCCCGGACAGGGTTTGCATCAGCCCCAGCATTTT.

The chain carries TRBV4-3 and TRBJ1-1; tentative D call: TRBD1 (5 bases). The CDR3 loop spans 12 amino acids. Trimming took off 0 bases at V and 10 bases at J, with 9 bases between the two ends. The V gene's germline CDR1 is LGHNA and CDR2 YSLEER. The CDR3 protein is CASSQDWGRAFF. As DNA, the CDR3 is TGCGCCAGCAGCCAAGATTGGGGGAGAGCTTTCTTT.

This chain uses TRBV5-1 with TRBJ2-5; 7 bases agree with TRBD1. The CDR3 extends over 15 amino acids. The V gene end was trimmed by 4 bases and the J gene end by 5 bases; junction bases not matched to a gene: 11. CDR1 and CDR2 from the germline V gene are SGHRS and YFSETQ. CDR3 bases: TGCGCCAGCAGCCCACGGGACAGCTCAAGGGAGACCCAGTACTTC. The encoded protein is CASSPRDSSRETQYF. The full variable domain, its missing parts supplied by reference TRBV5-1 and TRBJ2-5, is KAGVTQTPRYLIKTRGQQVTLSCSPISGHRSVSWYQQTPGQGLQFLFEYFSETQRNKGNFPGRFSGRQFSNSRSEMNVSTLELGDSALYLCASSPRDSSRETQYFGPGTRLLVL.

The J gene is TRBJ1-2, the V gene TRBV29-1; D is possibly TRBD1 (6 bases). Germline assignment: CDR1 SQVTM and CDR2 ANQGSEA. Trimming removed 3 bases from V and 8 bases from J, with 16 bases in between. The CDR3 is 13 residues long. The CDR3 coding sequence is TGCAGCGTTGATGGCAGGGGAGGAAGGGGCTACACCTTC. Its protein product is CSVDGRGGRGYTF.

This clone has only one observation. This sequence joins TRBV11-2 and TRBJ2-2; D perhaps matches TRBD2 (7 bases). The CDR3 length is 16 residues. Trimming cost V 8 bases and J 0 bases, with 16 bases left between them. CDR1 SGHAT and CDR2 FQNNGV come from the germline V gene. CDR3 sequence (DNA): TGTGCCAGCGGGGGGGTAGGACAGTCGAACACCGGGGAGCTGTTTTTT. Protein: CASGGVGQSNTGELFF.